This T cell receptor beta chain was documented in a study of human T cells and chemical hapten exposure. TCRdb used MiXCR to reprocess the RACE reads, holding one entry per CDR3 protein. The sample consists of roughly 40,000 distinct CDR3 sequences, around 9% of them appearing once. The CDR3 is 14 amino acids. J was trimmed by 4 bases and V by 6 bases; bases with no gene match: 6. This clonotype has at least ten counts. Antigen unknown. Findings and caveats of the study: The immune response of these alopecia patients might not match healthy individuals'. Controls had significantly fewer large CDR3 similarity clusters than were formed by expanded TCRs.

Time point denoted: patch test 2, 6 weeks after DPC sensitization. As for treatment: therapeutic diphenylcyclopropenone sensitization with weekly scalp DPC. The specimen was whole blood, collected in connection with sensitization to the hapten diphenylcyclopropenone (DPC). The sequence was obtained from a woman aged 40 to 49 with alopecia areata. Some clones in this sample may be carry-over from other donors' samples. V usage is TRBV12-3 or TRBV12-4 and J usage is TRBJ2-3; 8 bases match TRBD1. CDR3 amino acids: CASRLTGVADTQYF. The CDR3 DNA is TGTGCCAGCAGGTTGACAGGGGTGGCAGATACGCAGTATTTT.